A few counts support the clone carrying this TCR beta chain. Its antigen is not identified. This sample was included in a study of T cells after yellow fever vaccination. Study observations and caveats: Abundant bulk-population clonotypes could contaminate the FACS-sorted repertoires. Reappearance after the booster was seen for most primary-vaccination clones, at 95% to 96% CD4 and 75% to 90% CD8.

V shed 5 bases and J 4 bases; nucleotides not matched to a gene: 8. Germline values: CDR1 MGHDK, CDR2 SYGVNS. This CDR3 contains 17 residues. TCRdb independently ran MiXCR on the 5' RACE reads; one entry per CDR3 protein. Among hundreds of thousands of distinct CDR3 sequences listed, approximately 12% were seen once. The starting material was PBMCs, obtained on the day of the yellow fever booster vaccination. The TCR was taken from a man younger than 45 who received the YFV17D yellow fever vaccine. The V and J genes are TRBV25-1 and TRBJ2-2; 12 nucleotides line up with TRBD2. The chain's CDR3 is CASSWLAGGPGTGELFF. In nucleotides, the CDR3 is TGTGCCAGCAGTTGGCTAGCGGGAGGGCCGGGCACCGGGGAGCTGTTTTTT.